This section outlines one T cell receptor (beta chain) sequence together with its context. Its antigen is not known. Trimming cost V 5 bases and J 3 bases, with 4 bases left between them. Germline CDR1 reads MNHEY; CDR2 reads SMNVEV (reference sequence). The CDR3 spans 12 residues. The sample is drawn from a study of CD8+ T cells in alopecia areata. Study summary: Tofacitinib exposure lasted 6 to 18 months, followed by 6 months off drug.

As for treatment: oral pan-JAK inhibitor, 5-10 mg twice daily. Study-level results: Many expanded lesional clones persisted during tofacitinib (in both scalp and blood). Whether baseline CD8+ expansion is linked to response remains uncertain, given a single nonresponder.

Following RNA extraction, reverse transcription yielded cDNA that acted as the sequencing template. The data were produced by immunoSEQ multiplex PCR, yet TCRdb's version contains in-frame clones alone and is incomplete. The sample yields about 210,000 clones, around 65% seen once. This TCR was sampled from a human donor with alopecia areata. This sample comprised CD4+ T cells sorted from blood, obtained at week 4, from a patient treated with tofacitinib. The genes are TRBV27 and TRBJ2-2; D gene ambiguous. CDR3 in amino acids: CASSPYTGELFF. The CDR3 DNA reads TGTGCCAGCAGTCCCTACACCGGGGAGCTGTTTTTT.